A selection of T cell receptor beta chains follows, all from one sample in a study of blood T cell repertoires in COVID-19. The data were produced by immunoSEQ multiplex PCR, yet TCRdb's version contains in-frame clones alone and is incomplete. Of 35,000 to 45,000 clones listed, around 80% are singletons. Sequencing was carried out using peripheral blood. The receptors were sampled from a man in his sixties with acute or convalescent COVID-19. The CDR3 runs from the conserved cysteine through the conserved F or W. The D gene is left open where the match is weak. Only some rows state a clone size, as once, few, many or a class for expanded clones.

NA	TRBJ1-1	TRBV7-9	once	TGTGCCAGCAGCTTACTGGCAGGGAGGGGAGAAACTGAAGCTTTCTTT	CASSLLAGRGETEAFF
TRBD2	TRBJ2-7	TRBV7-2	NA	TGTGCCAGCAGCTCAGATAGCGGGAGCTCCTACGAGCAGTACTTC	CASSSDSGSSYEQYF
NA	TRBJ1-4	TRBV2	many	TGTGCCAGCAACTCGGAGGGAACTAATGAAAAACTGTTTTTT	CASNSEGTNEKLFF
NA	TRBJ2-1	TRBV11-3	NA	TGTGCCAGCAGCTTAAGGAGCGTCTCCTCCTACAATGAGCAGTTCTTC	CASSLRSVSSYNEQFF
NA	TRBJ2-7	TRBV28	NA	TGTGCCAGCAGTTTCAGGGGTTTGGCCTACGAGCAGTACTTC	CASSFRGLAYEQYF
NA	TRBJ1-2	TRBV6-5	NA	TGTGCCAGCAGTTCTATTCTGGAGAGGGATGGCGGCTACACCTTC	CASSSILERDGGYTF
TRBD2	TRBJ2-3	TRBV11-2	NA	TGTGCCAGCAGCTTAGCCCGAAGCGGGAGTGGATCAGATACGCAGTATTTT	CASSLARSGSGSDTQYF
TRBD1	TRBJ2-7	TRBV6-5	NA	TGTGCCAGCAGGGTCCGGGACAGGGGGTACGAGCAGTACTTC	CASRVRDRGYEQYF
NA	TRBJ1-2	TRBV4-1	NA	TGCGCCAGCAGCCCTACAGGGTTTGGCTACACCTTC	CASSPTGFGYTF
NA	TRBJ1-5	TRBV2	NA	TGTGCCGGCCGGACAGCAAATAGCAATCAGCCCCAGCATTTT	CAGRTANSNQPQHF
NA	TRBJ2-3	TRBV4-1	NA	TGCGCCAGCAGCCCCCAAGGCGGGGACACAGATACGCAGTATTTT	CASSPQGGDTDTQYF
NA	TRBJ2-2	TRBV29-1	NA	TGCAGCGTTGAAGGGGGGGTCCGACGGGAGGAGCTGTTTTTT	CSVEGGVRREELFF
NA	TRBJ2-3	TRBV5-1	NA	TGCGCCAGCAGCTTGGGTGACAGGACAGATACGCAGTATTTT	CASSLGDRTDTQYF
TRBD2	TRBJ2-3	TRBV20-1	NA	TGCAGTGCTAGTCCTAGCGGGAGTGGAGATACGCAGTATTTT	CSASPSGSGDTQYF
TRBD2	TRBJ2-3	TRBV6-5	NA	TGTGCCAGCAAAGCGGGAGTGGGTACGCAGTATTTT	CASKAGVGTQYF
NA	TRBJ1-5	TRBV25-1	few	TGTGCCAGCGCAGGGACTGATAATCAGCCCCAGCATTTT	CASAGTDNQPQHF
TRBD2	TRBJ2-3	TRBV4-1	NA	TGCGCCAGCAGCCATTCCACTAGCGGCGGCACAGATACGCAGTATTTT	CASSHSTSGGTDTQYF
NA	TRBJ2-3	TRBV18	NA	TGTGCCAGCTCGCCTACCGGGACTAGCACAGATACGCAGTATTTT	CASSPTGTSTDTQYF
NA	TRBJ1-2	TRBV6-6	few	TGTGCCAGCAGCCCCGGGCCCCGGGGTGGCTACACCTTC	CASSPGPRGGYTF
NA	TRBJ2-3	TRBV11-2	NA	TGTGCCAGCAGCGTCGTACGGGATACGCAGTATTTT	CASSVVRDTQYF
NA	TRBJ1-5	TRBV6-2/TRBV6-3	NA	TGTGCCAGCAGTTATGCAGGGGCCTTCAATCAGCCCCAGCATTTT	CASSYAGAFNQPQHF
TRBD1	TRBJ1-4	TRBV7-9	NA	TGTGCCAGCACAAATACCGGGACAGGCCCGTTTGCTACTAATGAAAAACTGTTTTTT	CASTNTGTGPFATNEKLFF
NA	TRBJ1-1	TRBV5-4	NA	TGTGCCAGCAGCTTGTTAGTGAGTTCTGAAGCTTTCTTT	CASSLLVSSEAFF
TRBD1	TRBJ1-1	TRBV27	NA	TGTGCCAGCAGCGGGACAGGGGAAAGGAACACTGAAGCTTTCTTT	CASSGTGERNTEAFF
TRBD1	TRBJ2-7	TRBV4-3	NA	TGCGCCAGCAGCCAGGACAGGGGGACCTCCTACGAGCAGTACTTC	CASSQDRGTSYEQYF
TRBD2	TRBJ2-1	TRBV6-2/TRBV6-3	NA	TGTGCCAGCAGCCCCACGGCTAGCGGGATCCGCCACTACAATGAGCAGTTCTTC	CASSPTASGIRHYNEQFF
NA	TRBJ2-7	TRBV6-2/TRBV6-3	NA	TGTGCCAGCAGTACCCCCGGGACACCGACCTACGAGCAGTACTTC	CASSTPGTPTYEQYF
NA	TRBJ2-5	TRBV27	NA	TGTGCCAGCAGTTTTACAGGGATAGAGACCCAGTACTTC	CASSFTGIETQYF
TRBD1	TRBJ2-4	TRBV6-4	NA	TGTGCCAGCACCGGGTCGACAGGGCCCAAAAACATTCAGTACTTC	CASTGSTGPKNIQYF
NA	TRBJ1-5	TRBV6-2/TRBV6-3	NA	TGTGCCAGCAGCCAGGGGATTCAGCCCCAGCATTTT	CASSQGIQPQHF
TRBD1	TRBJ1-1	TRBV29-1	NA	TGCAGCGCACGAGACAGGGGGGACACTGAAGCTTTCTTT	CSARDRGDTEAFF
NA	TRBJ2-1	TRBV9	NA	TGTGCCAGCAGCGTATTAGCGTACAATGAGCAGTTCTTC	CASSVLAYNEQFF
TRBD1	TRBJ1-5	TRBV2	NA	TGTGCCAGCGCAGGACAGGAGTACCAGCCCCAGCATTTT	CASAGQEYQPQHF
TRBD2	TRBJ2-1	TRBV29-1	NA	TGCAGCGTTAGCCGTCGGGCTAGCGGGAGTGTGCCTGACAATGAGCAGTTCTTC	CSVSRRASGSVPDNEQFF
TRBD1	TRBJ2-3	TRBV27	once	TGTGCCAGCAGTTGGAACCAGGGGGCGTCTAGCACAGATACGCAGTATTTT	CASSWNQGASSTDTQYF
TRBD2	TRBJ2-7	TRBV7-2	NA	TGTGCCAGCAGCTTAGATGCGGGAGGAGTGCTCTACGAGCAGTACTTC	CASSLDAGGVLYEQYF
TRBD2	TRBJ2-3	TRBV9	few	TGTGCCAGCAGCGTAGAAGCAGCGGGAGGGGGGACAGATACGCAGTATTTT	CASSVEAAGGGTDTQYF
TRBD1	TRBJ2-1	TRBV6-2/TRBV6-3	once	TGTGCCAGCAGCTTGGACAGGGGGCATGGGGTATACAATGAGCAGTTCTTC	CASSLDRGHGVYNEQFF
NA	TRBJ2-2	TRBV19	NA	TGTGCCAGTAGTTTCCAGGGGAACACCGGGGAGCTGTTTTTT	CASSFQGNTGELFF
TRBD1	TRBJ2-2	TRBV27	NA	TGTGCCAGCACCCGGGGACAGGGGTTAGAGAACACCGGGGAGCTGTTTTTT	CASTRGQGLENTGELFF
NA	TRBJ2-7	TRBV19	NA	TGTGCCAGTAGTATGGGCGACGCAATAATCGAGCAGTACTTC	CASSMGDAIIEQYF
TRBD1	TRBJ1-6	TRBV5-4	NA	TGTGCCAGCAGCTTTGGGACAGGGCAATTGCCCCTCCACTTT	CASSFGTGQLPLHF
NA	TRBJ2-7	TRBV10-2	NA	TGCGCCAGCAGTGAGTCCGGGGGGCCCTACGAGCAGTACTTC	CASSESGGPYEQYF
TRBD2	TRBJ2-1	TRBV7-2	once	TGTGCCAGCAGCGCAACCGGGACTAGCAACTACAATGAGCAGTTCTTC	CASSATGTSNYNEQFF
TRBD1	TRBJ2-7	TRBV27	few	TGTGCCAGCGGTGACAGGGAAAGAACCTACGAGCAGTACTTC	CASGDRERTYEQYF
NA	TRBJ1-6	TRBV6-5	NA	TGTGCCAGCAGTTACGACACAAATTCACCCCTCCACTTT	CASSYDTNSPLHF
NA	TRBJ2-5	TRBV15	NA	TGTGCCACCAGCAGAGTGGCAGGGGTCTCCGAAGAGACCCAGTACTTC	CATSRVAGVSEETQYF
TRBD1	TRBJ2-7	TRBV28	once	TGTGCCAGCAGTTTAGTTCTCAGGGGGACCTACGAGCAGTACTTC	CASSLVLRGTYEQYF
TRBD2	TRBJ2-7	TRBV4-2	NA	TGTGCCAGCAGCCTCCTGGTATGGGGGACTAGATCCTACGAGCAGTACTTC	CASSLLVWGTRSYEQYF
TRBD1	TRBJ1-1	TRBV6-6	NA	TGTGCCAGCACGGCAGGGGGCAGGTGGACGAACACTGAAGCTTTCTTT	CASTAGGRWTNTEAFF
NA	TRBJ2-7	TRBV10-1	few	TGCGCCAGCAGCCCCTCTGGACTACCCGAGCAGTACTTC	CASSPSGLPEQYF
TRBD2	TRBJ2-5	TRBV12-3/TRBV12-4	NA	TGTGCCAGCAGAGACCCGGGGGGAGAGACCCAGTACTTC	CASRDPGGETQYF
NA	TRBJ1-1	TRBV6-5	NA	TGTGCCAGCAGTTTAGTCAGGCGAGCAGTGAACACTGAAGCTTTCTTT	CASSLVRRAVNTEAFF
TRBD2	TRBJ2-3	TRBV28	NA	TGTGCCACCACTAAGGGACAGGGACTAGCGGGAGGGCGTAGCACAGATACGCAGTATTTT	CATTKGQGLAGGRSTDTQYF
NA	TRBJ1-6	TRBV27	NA	TGTGCCAGCAGTTTAGGAGCCATTAGCTCCTATAATTCACCCCTCCACTTT	CASSLGAISSYNSPLHF
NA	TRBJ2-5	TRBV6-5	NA	TGTGCCAGCAGTTACCGACCGGGAAAAGAGACCCAGTACTTC	CASSYRPGKETQYF
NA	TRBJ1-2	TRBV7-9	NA	TGTGCCAGCAGCTTAGCGAGGGCAGGGGCCGGCTATGGCTACACCTTC	CASSLARAGAGYGYTF